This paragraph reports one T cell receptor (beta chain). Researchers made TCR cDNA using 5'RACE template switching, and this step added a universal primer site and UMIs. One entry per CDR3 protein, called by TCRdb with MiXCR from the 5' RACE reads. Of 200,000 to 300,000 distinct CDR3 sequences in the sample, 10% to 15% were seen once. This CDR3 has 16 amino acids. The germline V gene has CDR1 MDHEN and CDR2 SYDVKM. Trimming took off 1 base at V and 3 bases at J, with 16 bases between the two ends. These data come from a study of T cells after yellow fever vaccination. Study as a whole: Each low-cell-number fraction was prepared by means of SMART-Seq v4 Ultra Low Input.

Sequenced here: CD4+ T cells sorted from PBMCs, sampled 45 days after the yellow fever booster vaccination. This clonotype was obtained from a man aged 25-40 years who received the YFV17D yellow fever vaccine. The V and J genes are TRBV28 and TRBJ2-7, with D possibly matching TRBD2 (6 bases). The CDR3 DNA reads TGTGCCAGCAGTTTATTCGGCCCGGGAGATAACTACGAGCAGTACTTC. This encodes CASSLFGPGDNYEQYF.